The source of this T cell receptor (beta chain) is a study of T-cell memory formation after mild COVID-19. Study-level points and caveats: Later expanders leaned CD4+, whereas day 15 to 85 contracting clones were balanced CD4/CD8.

This clonotype was picked up one time. Its specificity is not known. The TCR alpha and TCR beta cDNA libraries, bearing sample barcodes and UMIs, were generated by 5'RACE using constant-segment primers. In TCRdb, the 5' RACE reads were re-called with MiXCR into one record per CDR3 protein. The profile shows over 450,000 distinct CDR3 sequences, just over 20% of them singletons. V was cut by 1 base and J by 3 bases, with 7 bases left in between. Germline V CDR1 and CDR2: MNHEY, SMNVEV (reference sequence). This CDR3 is 13 amino acids long. The rearrangement joins TRBV27 to TRBJ2-7; a weak D match, TRBD2 (5 bases). The source is an adult woman who had mild COVID-19 (a few samples of this study predate the infection). Cell type and time point are not known. The sequenced sample was PBMCs or a T cell subset sorted from them (not recorded which). The CDR3, as DNA: TGTGCCAGCAGTTTATATGCGGGCTACGAGCAGTACTTC. It is translated as CASSLYAGYEQYF.